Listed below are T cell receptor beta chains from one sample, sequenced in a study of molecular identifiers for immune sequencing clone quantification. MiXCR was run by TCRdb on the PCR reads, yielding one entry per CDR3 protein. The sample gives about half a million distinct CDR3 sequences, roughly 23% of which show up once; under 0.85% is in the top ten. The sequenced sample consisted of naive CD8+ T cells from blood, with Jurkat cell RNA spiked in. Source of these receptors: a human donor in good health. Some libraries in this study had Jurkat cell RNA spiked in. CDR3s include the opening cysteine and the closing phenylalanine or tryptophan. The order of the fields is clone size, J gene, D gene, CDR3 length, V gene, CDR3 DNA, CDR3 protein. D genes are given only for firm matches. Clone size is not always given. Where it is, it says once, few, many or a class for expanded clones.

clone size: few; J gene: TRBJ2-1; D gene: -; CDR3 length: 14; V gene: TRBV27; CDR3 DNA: TGTGCCAGCAGCCCCGAGGGGAGTTTAAATGAGCAGTTCTTC; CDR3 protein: CASSPEGSLNEQFF
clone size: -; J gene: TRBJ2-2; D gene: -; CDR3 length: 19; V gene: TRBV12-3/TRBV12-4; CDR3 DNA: TGTGCCAGCAGTCCCCCCCCACTAGTAGACCTAACAAGGATCGGGGAGCTGTTTTTT; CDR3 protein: CASSPPPLVDLTRIGELFF
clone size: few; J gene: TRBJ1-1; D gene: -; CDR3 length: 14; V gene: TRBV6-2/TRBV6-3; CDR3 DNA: TGTGCCAGCAGTTACTCTAGGTTTAGCACTGAAGCTTTCTTT; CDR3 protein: CASSYSRFSTEAFF
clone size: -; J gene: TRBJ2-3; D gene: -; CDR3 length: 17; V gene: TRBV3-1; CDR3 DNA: TGTGCCAGCAGCCCCCGGGGAGCGGGCTGGGGCACAGATACGCAGTATTTT; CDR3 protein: CASSPRGAGWGTDTQYF
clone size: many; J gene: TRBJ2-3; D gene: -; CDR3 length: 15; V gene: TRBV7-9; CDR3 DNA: TGTGCCAGCAGCTTAGCGGAGAGGTCGGGAGATACGCAGTATTTT; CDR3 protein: CASSLAERSGDTQYF
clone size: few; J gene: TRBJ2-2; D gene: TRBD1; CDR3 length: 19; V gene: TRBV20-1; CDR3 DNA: TGCAGTGCTAGGACGGGGACAGAATCGCCCCTAACGAACACCGGGGAGCTGTTTTTT; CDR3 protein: CSARTGTESPLTNTGELFF
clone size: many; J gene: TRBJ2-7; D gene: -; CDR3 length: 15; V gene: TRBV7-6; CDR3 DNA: TGTGCCAGCAGCCCCCAATACAGGGGAGGCTACGAGCAGTACTTC; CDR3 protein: CASSPQYRGGYEQYF
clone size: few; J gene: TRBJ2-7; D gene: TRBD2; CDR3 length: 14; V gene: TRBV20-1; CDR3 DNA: TGCAGTGCCTCCCGAAGCGGGAGGTACTACGAGCAGTACTTC; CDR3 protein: CSASRSGRYYEQYF
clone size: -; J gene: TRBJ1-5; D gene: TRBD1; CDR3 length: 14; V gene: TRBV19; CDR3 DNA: TGTGCCAGCTTGGACAGGGCGAGCAATCAGCCCCAGCATTTT; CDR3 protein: CASLDRASNQPQHF
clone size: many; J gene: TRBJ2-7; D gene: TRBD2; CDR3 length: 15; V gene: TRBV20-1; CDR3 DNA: TGCAGTGGATGGGGACTAGCGGGGGTGACCTACGAGCAGTACTTC; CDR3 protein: CSGWGLAGVTYEQYF
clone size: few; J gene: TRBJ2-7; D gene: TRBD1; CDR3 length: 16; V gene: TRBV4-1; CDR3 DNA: TGCGCCAGCAGCCAACATACCGGGACAGGGGGCTACGAGCAGTACTTC; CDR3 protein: CASSQHTGTGGYEQYF
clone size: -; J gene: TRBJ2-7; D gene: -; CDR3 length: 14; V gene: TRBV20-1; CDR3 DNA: TGCAGTGCTAGGGCCAGGGGGGTTCCCTACGAGCAGTACTTC; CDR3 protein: CSARARGVPYEQYF
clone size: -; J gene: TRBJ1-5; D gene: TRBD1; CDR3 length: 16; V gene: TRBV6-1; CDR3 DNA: TGTGCCAGCAGTCCGAGGACAGGGGGAAGCAATCAGCCCCAGCATTTT; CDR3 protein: CASSPRTGGSNQPQHF
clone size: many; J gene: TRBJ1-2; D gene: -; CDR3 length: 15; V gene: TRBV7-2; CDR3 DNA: TGTGCCAGCAGCTTAGTACAGGGCTTGGTCTATGGCTACACCTTC; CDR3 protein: CASSLVQGLVYGYTF
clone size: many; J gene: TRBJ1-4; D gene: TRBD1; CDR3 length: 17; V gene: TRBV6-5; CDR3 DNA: TGTGCCAGCAGTTACAATCAGGGGGCCCCAACTAATGAAAAACTGTTTTTT; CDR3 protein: CASSYNQGAPTNEKLFF
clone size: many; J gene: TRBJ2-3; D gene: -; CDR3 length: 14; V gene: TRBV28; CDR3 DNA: TGTGCCAGCAGTTTAGAAGGGGGACAAGATACGCAGTATTTT; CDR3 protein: CASSLEGGQDTQYF
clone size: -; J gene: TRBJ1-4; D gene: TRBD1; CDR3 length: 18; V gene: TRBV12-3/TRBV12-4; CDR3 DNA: TGTGCCAGCAGTCCCGGGACAGGGGTCAGTGCAGCTAATGAAAAACTGTTTTTT; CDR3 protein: CASSPGTGVSAANEKLFF
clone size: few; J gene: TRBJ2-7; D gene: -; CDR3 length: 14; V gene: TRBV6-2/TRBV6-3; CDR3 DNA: TGTGCCAGCAGTGTGAGTTTGTTTTCCTACGAGCAGTACTTC; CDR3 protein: CASSVSLFSYEQYF
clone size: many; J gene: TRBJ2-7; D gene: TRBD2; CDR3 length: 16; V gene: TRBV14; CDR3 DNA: TGTGCCAGCAGCCAAAAGGACGGGAGGGCCGAAGACGAGCAGTACTTC; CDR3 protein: CASSQKDGRAEDEQYF
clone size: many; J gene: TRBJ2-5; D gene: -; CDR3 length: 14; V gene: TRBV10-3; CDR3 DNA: TGTGCCATCAGTGAGTGGGCGGACCAAGAGACCCAGTACTTC; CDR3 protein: CAISEWADQETQYF
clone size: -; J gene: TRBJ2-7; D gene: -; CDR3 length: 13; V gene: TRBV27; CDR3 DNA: TGTGCCAGCAGTTTACAGGGAAACTACGAGCAGTACTTC; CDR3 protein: CASSLQGNYEQYF
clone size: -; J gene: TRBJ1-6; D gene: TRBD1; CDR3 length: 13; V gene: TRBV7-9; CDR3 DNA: TGTGCCAGCAGCTCAGGGGGCCACTCACCCCTCCACTTT; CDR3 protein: CASSSGGHSPLHF
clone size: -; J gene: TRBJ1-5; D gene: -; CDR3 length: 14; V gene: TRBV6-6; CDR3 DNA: TGTGCCGGCAGTTACTGGGGAAGCAATCAGCCCCAGCATTTT; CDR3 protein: CAGSYWGSNQPQHF
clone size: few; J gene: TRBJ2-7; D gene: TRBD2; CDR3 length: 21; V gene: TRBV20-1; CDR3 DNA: TGCAGTGCGCCCCCTCCTCACGGTTCCGGGACTAGCGGGAGGCCCTCCTACGAGCAGTACTTC; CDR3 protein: CSAPPPHGSGTSGRPSYEQYF
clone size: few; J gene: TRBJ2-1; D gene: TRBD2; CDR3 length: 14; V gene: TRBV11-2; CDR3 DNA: TGTGCCAGCAGCACGCTAGCGGGATACAATGAGCAGTTCTTC; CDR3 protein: CASSTLAGYNEQFF
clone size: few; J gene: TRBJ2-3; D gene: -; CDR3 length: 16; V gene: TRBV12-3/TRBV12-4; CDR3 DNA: TGTGCCAGCAGTTTACTAGGACGTACTAGCACAGATACGCAGTATTTT; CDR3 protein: CASSLLGRTSTDTQYF